Following are 11 T cell receptor beta chains from one sample sequenced in a study of memory CD8 T cells in hepatitis C reinfection. Using immunoSEQ multiplex PCR, the repertoire was profiled, and TCRdb retains in-frame clones only, with some absent. The sample carries 40,000 to 60,000 clones, about 90% recorded once. As to time point: pre-reinfection, 55 to 20 weeks before reinfection detection. Sorted cells were sequenced directly ex vivo without any in vitro expansion. Sequenced: naive CD8+ T cells sorted from blood. The receptors originated from a man between 18 and 29 years old with hepatitis C virus infection.

The rearrangement joins TRBV18 to TRBJ2-3; D is perhaps TRBD2 (6 bases). V was clipped by 3 bases and J by 2 bases, with 24 bases between them. The CDR3 has 19 amino acids. Germline CDR1 is KGHSH and CDR2 is LQKENI. The CDR3 DNA is TGTGCCAGCTCACCTTGGGACTCAACGGGTGGAGGGCCCACAGATACGCAGTATTTT. Translated, it gives CASSPWDSTGGGPTDTQYF.

The chain couples TRBV7-3 to TRBJ2-1; 7 bases align to TRBD1. This CDR3 has 13 residues. The V gene end was trimmed by 4 bases and the J gene end by 4 bases; junction bases not matched to a gene: 1. CDR1 and CDR2 (germline): SGHTA, FQGTGA. CDR3 residues: CASSWDSYNEQFF. The CDR3 DNA sequence: TGTGCCAGCAGCTGGGACAGTTACAATGAGCAGTTCTTC. Together with reference TRBV7-3 and TRBJ2-1, the CDR3 gives the full variable domain: GAGVSQTPSNKVTEKGKYVELRCDPISGHTALYWYRQSLGQGPEFLIYFQGTGAADDSGLPNDRFFAVRPEGSVSTLKIQRTERGDSAVYLCASSWDSYNEQFFGPGTRLTVL.

V usage is TRBV6-1 and J usage is TRBJ2-7, with D possibly matching TRBD2 (6 bases). The ends were cut back, 4 bases at V and 4 bases at J, with 17 bases in the middle. CDR1 and CDR2 (germline): MNHNS, SASEGT. The CDR3 runs 15 residues. CDR3 region: CASSVLAGSIYEQYV. CDR3 DNA: TGTGCCAGCAGTGTGTTGGCGGGGAGTATATACGAGCAGTACGTC.

CDR3 bases: TGTGCCAGCAGTTTCGGACAGGGGATCCTCTCGTACGAGCAGTACTTC. Translation gives CASSFGQGILSYEQYF. The J gene is TRBJ2-7, the V gene TRBV5-6; 9 bases are a match to TRBD1. CDR3 length: 16 amino acids. The trim removed 5 bases at V and 4 bases at J, leaving 13 bases unmatched. Germline values: CDR1 SGHDT, CDR2 YYEEEE.

V is TRBV6-1 and J is TRBJ2-7, with TRBD1 matching over 7 bases. CDR3 length: 10 residues. Germline V gene sequence: CDR1 MNHNS, CDR2 SASEGT. CDR3 nucleotides: TGTGCGACAGGGCAGTACGAGCAGTACGTC. Its protein product is CATGQYEQYV.

The chain uses TRBV7-2 and TRBJ1-5, with 8 bases aligning to TRBD1. This CDR3 spans 15 amino acids. Germline loops: CDR1 SGHTA, CDR2 FQGNSA. J was trimmed by 5 bases and V by 5 bases; bases with no gene match: 8. CDR3 sequence reads: CASSPFGQGYQPQHF. In DNA, the CDR3 is TGTGCCAGCAGCCCCTTCGGACAGGGCTATCAGCCCCAGCATTTT.

The CDR3 nucleotides are TGTGCCTGGAGTGGGGGGACAGAGAGCACTGAAGCTTTCTTT. It yields the protein CAWSGGTESTEAFF. This chain joins TRBV30 and TRBJ1-1, with 7 bases fitting TRBD1. The CDR3 sequence is 14 residues long. Germline V CDR1 and CDR2: GTSNPN, SVGIG (reference sequence). V gave up 1 base and J gave up 4 bases; unmatched junction bases: 6.

A single count supports this clone. The J gene is TRBJ2-5, the V gene TRBV27, with D unresolved. The germline V gene has CDR1 MNHEY and CDR2 SMNVEV (reference sequence). V lost 5 bases and J 1 base, leaving 14 bases between the germline ends. This CDR3 spans 15 amino acids. The CDR3 region has the DNA TGTGCCAGCAGTAACACAGCTAATCGCCAAGAGACCCAGTACTTC. The encoded protein is CASSNTANRQETQYF.

The J gene is TRBJ2-3, the V gene TRBV10-3, with D tentatively TRBD2 (6 bases). Deletions cut 8 bases from V and 0 bases from J, with 15 bases between. The length of the CDR3 is 15 residues. CDR1 ENHRY and CDR2 SYGVKD come from the germline V gene. The CDR3 region is CAILGGSPSTDTQYF. DNA for the CDR3: TGTGCCATCCTCGGGGGATCCCCTAGCACAGATACGCAGTATTTT.

This clone was detected only once. The chain has TRBV19 and TRBJ2-3, with 12 bases that match TRBD2. The junction had 9 bases not matched to a gene; V was cut back by 5 bases and J by 3 bases. In germline, CDR1 is LNHDA, CDR2 SQIVND (reference sequence). The CDR3 length is 17 residues. The CDR3 DNA reads as TGTGCCAGTAGTCCCGGGACTAGCGGGTATGGTACAGATACGCAGTATTTT. Translation gives CASSPGTSGYGTDTQYF.

The chain has TRBV11-2 and TRBJ2-5; 7 nucleotides line up with TRBD1. J gave up 4 bases and V 3 bases, and 8 bases lay outside the gene matches. Germline V gives CDR1 SGHAT, CDR2 FQNNGV. CDR3 length: 15 amino acids. CDR3 sequence: CASSLTGPAGETQYF. CDR3 coding DNA: TGTGCCAGCAGCTTGACAGGGCCTGCAGGAGAGACCCAGTACTTC.